The subject of this entry is one T cell receptor (beta chain). The specificity of this receptor is unknown. No base qualities exist here, and no much larger clone lies one base off it. This sample stems from a study of blood T cell repertoires in COVID-19 (dated by TCRdb to about 2020). For context, the study as a whole: Collaborator samples came from the United States, Italy and Spain and covered acute and convalescent phases of COVID-19. The material from the prospective study consisted of cDNA or gDNA derived from T cells, B-cell-depleted T cells, or PBMCs. The dataset comprised deeply sampled blood TCRbeta repertoires from subjects exposed to, actively infected with, or recovered from COVID-19. The repertoires were released in a freely available public database intended as a resource for research on the immune response to SARS-CoV-2. Samples came from the ongoing ImmuneRACE study (first 160 participants) plus 1,254 subjects from 6 global collaborators. Sample metadata almost always included a de-identified subject ID, COVID-19 status, age in years and sex. HLA class I and class II types, where available, came from metadata supplied by the sample provider rather than from assay-based typing.

The CDR3 spans 14 residues, from the cysteine through the phenylalanine. Kept here is only the CDR3 DNA, which spans 42 bases and is read in frame from base 1. The V end loses 2 bases and the J end loses 4 bases, and a stretch of 9 bases separates them. The germline V gene yields SGHAT for CDR1 and FQNNGV for CDR2. The collaborating institutions used their own protocols to collect whole blood in K2EDTA tubes. For TCRbeta analysis, collaborator samples were shipped as frozen whole blood, as isolated PBMCs, or as DNA extracted from either sample type. The immunoSEQ Assay, a bias-controlled multiplex PCR, was used to amplify TCRbeta CDR3 regions from genomic DNA. The study's own analysis went as follows. Within the assay, amplification of reference gene primers was used to estimate how many nucleated cells each sample contained. To quantify the absolute abundance of each unique TCRbeta CDR3 rearrangement, sequence reads were collapsed and filtered. For each sample, productive Simpson clonality was calculated by taking the square root of Simpson's diversity index across productive rearrangements. What TCRdb holds here is the immuneACCESS table cut down to in-frame rearrangements. Part of the clones is not present; checked against another copy, under half of the missing clones reflect an unresolved V gene, and the others are unexplained. V, J and clone size are those of that table, while D and trimming were read from the DNA. In this sample the table shows roughly 100,000 clones, 80% to 95% of which occur a single time. 3% to 4.5% of the sample belongs to the ten largest clones.

Overall study outcomes, separate from this receptor: The quantity of clinical and demographic metadata differed by source and by participant and was supplied without curation.

The sequence joins TRBV11-2 to TRBJ1-3; the D gene is possibly TRBD1, with 6 bases matching. Sequences were obtained from peripheral blood. The receptor's source is a woman aged 45 to 65 in a cohort sampled during active COVID-19. The CDR3 region has the sequence CASSLSGVGNTIYF. The DNA sequence is given as TGTGCCAGCAGCTTATCAGGGGTCGGAAACACCATATATTTT.